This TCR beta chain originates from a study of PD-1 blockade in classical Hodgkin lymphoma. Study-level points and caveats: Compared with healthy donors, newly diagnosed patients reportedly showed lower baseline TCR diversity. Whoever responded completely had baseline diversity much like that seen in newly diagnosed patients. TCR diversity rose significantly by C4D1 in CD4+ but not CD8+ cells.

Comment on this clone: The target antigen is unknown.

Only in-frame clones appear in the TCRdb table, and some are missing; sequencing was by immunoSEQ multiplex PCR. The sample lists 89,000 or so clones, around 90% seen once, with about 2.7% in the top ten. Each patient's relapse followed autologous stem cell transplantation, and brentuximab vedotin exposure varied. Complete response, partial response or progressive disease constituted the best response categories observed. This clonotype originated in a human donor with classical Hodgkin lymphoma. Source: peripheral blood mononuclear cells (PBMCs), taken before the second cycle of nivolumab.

CDR3 DNA: TGTGCCAGCAGCTTAAGGGCTAGCGGGGACACCGGGGAGCTGTTTTTT. Translating gives CASSLRASGDTGELFF. The gene calls are TRBV7-2 and TRBJ2-2, with 9 bases aligning to TRBD2. After removal of 2 bases from V and 3 bases from J, the junction contained 4 bases not matched to a gene. CDR1 and CDR2 from the germline V gene are SGHTA and FQGNSA. The CDR3 consists of 16 residues.